These 22 T cell receptor beta chains came from one sample sequenced in a study of spatial heterogeneity in lung cancer. Study results and caveats: Counts of expanded alpha and beta TCRs within tumors tracked the tumor nonsynonymous mutation count.

Time point: sample taken at primary tumor resection. Antigens for these TCRs are unknown. MiXCR, applied by TCRdb to the 5' RACE reads, yields one record per CDR3 protein. Among roughly 9,600 distinct CDR3 sequences listed, 5% to 6.5% were seen once. This material consisted of lung tumor tissue, taken at surgery. The receptors were gathered from a male donor with early-stage non-small cell lung cancer.

This clonotype was picked up a small number of times. The gene calls are TRBV30 and TRBJ2-5; TRBD1 or TRBD2 may be the D gene (5 bases each). Germline assignment: CDR1 GTSNPN and CDR2 SVGIG (reference sequence). Deletions cut 5 bases from V and 0 bases from J, with 10 bases between. The CDR3 spans 13 residues. The CDR3 is CAWGTVYQETQYF. The CDR3 DNA is TGTGCCTGGGGGACGGTGTACCAAGAGACCCAGTACTTC.

In this sample, this clonotype is medium-sized (0.01 to 0.1%). This chain uses TRBV5-4 with TRBJ2-5, with TRBD2 as a possible D gene (6 bases). Germline V gene lookup returns CDR1 SGHNT and CDR2 YYREEE (reference sequence). The CDR3 covers 15 residues. The V gene lost 1 base and the J gene lost 5 bases, with 15 bases spanning the gap. CDR3 bases: TGTGCCAGCAGCTTGAGATTGGGGGGATCGGAGACCCAGTACTTC. Translating it yields CASSLRLGGSETQYF.

The V call is TRBV20-1, the J call TRBJ2-3; 11 bases map to TRBD2. The V gene's germline CDR1 is DFQATT and CDR2 SNEGSKA (reference sequence). Trimming took 2 bases from V and 5 from J; bases not matched to a gene: 0. The CDR3 is made up of 13 amino acids. The CDR3 nucleotides read TGCAGTGCTAGACTAGCGGGGGGAGATACGCAGTATTTT. Protein sequence: CSARLAGGDTQYF.

V and J are TRBV6-6 and TRBJ1-6; D not resolved. CDR3 length equals 13 residues. Trimming removed 8 bases from V and 6 bases from J, with 11 bases in between. Germline CDR1 is MNHNY and CDR2 is SVGAGI (reference sequence). The chain's CDR3 is CASWPGVNSPLHF. CDR3 DNA: TGTGCCAGCTGGCCGGGTGTTAATTCACCCCTCCACTTT.

This chain connects TRBV7-2 to TRBJ1-5; D remains ambiguous. This CDR3 comprises 14 residues. Trimming took 5 bases from V and 5 from J, leaving 13 bases between them. Germline CDR1 reads SGHTA; CDR2 reads FQGNSA. The CDR3 loop is CASSPLWSDQPQHF. CDR3 in DNA: TGTGCCAGCAGCCCCCTCTGGTCCGATCAGCCCCAGCATTTT.

This clonotype was observed many times. V gene TRBV4-2 combines with J gene TRBJ2-1; D may match TRBD1 or TRBD2 (6 bases each). This CDR3 is built from 17 residues. Germline V gives CDR1 LGHNA, CDR2 YNFKEQ. Trimming shortened V by 2 bases and J by 2 bases, and 16 bases separated the two germline ends. The CDR3 DNA sequence: TGTGCCAGCAGCCAAAGTATGGGGGGCCCCACCTACAATGAGCAGTTCTTC. It encodes CASSQSMGGPTYNEQFF.

This clonotype was counted ten times or more. This chain joins TRBV20-1 and TRBJ2-6; a possible D gene is TRBD2 (6 bases). CDR1 and CDR2 from the germline V gene are DFQATT and SNEGSKA (reference sequence). The CDR3 runs 13 residues. The CDR3 region is CGARESGANVLTF. CDR3 DNA: TGCGGGGCCCGGGAGTCTGGGGCCAACGTCCTGACTTTC.

By share, this clonotype counts as medium-sized. The CDR3 nucleotides are TGTGCCAGCAGCTTGACGGTACTAGCGGGGGGTGGCGATGAGCAGTTCTTC. This codes for CASSLTVLAGGGDEQFF. This chain links TRBV5-6 with TRBJ2-1; 12 bases are a match to TRBD2. Germline CDR1 SGHDT, CDR2 YYEEEE. J was trimmed by 8 bases and V by 1 base; bases with no gene match: 10. The CDR3 is made up of 17 amino acids.

Many counts were recorded for this clonotype. The chain uses TRBV4-1 and TRBJ2-1, with D tentatively TRBD1 or TRBD2 (6 bases each). The CDR3 has 16 residues. Trimming cost V 2 bases and J 9 bases, with 20 bases left between them. Germline V gene data show CDR1 as MGHRA and CDR2 as YSYEKL. CDR3: CASSQYTGAPDGEQFF. The DNA of the CDR3 is TGCGCCAGCAGCCAATATACGGGGGCTCCGGACGGTGAGCAGTTCTTC.

The sample holds many counts of this clonotype. The rearrangement links TRBV29-1 to TRBJ2-1; D is unresolved. Germline CDR1 reads SQVTM; CDR2 reads ANQGSEA. Trimming took off 7 bases at V and 3 bases at J, with 7 bases between the two ends. This CDR3 is built from 11 residues. The CDR3 DNA reads TGCAGCGCAACGATCTACAATGAGCAGTTCTTC. Translation gives CSATIYNEQFF.

This clonotype was detected many times. V gene TRBV6-5 combines with J gene TRBJ1-2; D is possibly TRBD1 (5 bases). Germline-derived CDR1 and CDR2 are MNHEY and SVGAGI. This CDR3 contains 12 residues. V was trimmed by 5 bases and J by 4 bases, leaving 8 bases between them. This CDR3 reads CASSAGTYGYTF. The CDR3 DNA follows: TGTGCCAGCAGTGCCGGGACCTATGGCTACACCTTC.

This clonotype is medium-sized (0.01 to 0.1%) within its sample. V is TRBV19 and J is TRBJ2-2; D perhaps matches TRBD2 (6 bases). V shed 3 bases and J shed 2 bases, with 16 bases lying between them. Looked up from germline, CDR1 is LNHDA and CDR2 is SQIVND (reference sequence). The CDR3 is made up of 17 amino acids. Here the CDR3 DNA reads TGTGCCAGTAGTATGGGCCAAGGCGGGATCAACACCGGGGAGCTGTTTTTT. Its translation: CASSMGQGGINTGELFF. Based on the CDR3 plus reference TRBV19 and TRBJ2-2, the full variable domain is DGGITQSPKYLFRKEGQNVTLSCEQNLNHDAMYWYRQDPGQGLRLIYYSQIVNDFQKGDIAEGYSVSREKKESFPLTVTSAQKNPTAFYLCASSMGQGGINTGELFFGEGSRLTVL.

In this sample, this clonotype turned up many times. The genes are TRBV28 and TRBJ2-7; D gene uncertain. Germline CDR1 and CDR2: MDHEN and SYDVKM. The V end was cut by 8 bases, the J end by 3 bases, with 8 bases between. There are 11 residues in the CDR3. CDR3 DNA sequence: TGTGCCAGCGACGGACGCTACGAGCAGTACTTC. This translates into CASDGRYEQYF.

This clonotype has a count of ten or more. The rearrangement links TRBV4-1 to TRBJ2-7, with 10 bases identical to TRBD2. V was pared by 3 bases and J by 2 bases, with 7 bases of the junction left unmatched. CDR3 length equals 16 residues. Germline V gene sequence: CDR1 MGHRA, CDR2 YSYEKL. In DNA, the CDR3 is TGCGCCAGCAGCCAGGGAAGCGGGGGGGCCGCCTACGAGCAGTACTTC. This codes for CASSQGSGGAAYEQYF.

In its sample, this clonotype is medium-sized (0.01 to 0.1%). This chain connects TRBV20-1 to TRBJ1-6; no reliable D call. The CDR3 is 15 residues long. Germline V gene lookup returns CDR1 DFQATT and CDR2 SNEGSKA (reference sequence). With 3 bases removed from V and 0 bases from J, the gap between germline ends came to 9 bases. CDR3 loop: CSARAESSYNSPLHF. CDR3 sequence (DNA): TGCAGTGCTAGGGCCGAGAGCTCCTATAATTCACCCCTCCACTTT.

This clonotype was seen many times. V gene TRBV3-1 combines with J gene TRBJ1-3; 7 nucleotides match TRBD1. V shed 1 base and J 3 bases; nucleotides not matched to a gene: 6. Germline V gene data show CDR1 as LGHDT and CDR2 as YNNKEL (reference sequence). The CDR3 contains 16 residues. CDR3 sequence: CASSQGDRVVGNTIYF. CDR3 sequence (DNA): TGTGCCAGCAGCCAAGGCGACAGGGTCGTTGGAAACACCATATATTTT. The full variable domain, completed using reference TRBV3-1 and TRBJ1-3, is DTAVSQTPKYLVTQMGNDKSIKCEQNLGHDTMYWYKQDSKKFLKIMFSYNNKELIINETVPNRFSPKSPDKAHLNLHINSLELGDSAVYFCASSQGDRVVGNTIYFGEGSWLTVV.

There are a few counts of this clonotype. Here the CDR3 DNA reads TGTGCCACCGGTGGGGGGGCGCTAGGGGAGACCCAGTACTTC. This translates into CATGGGALGETQYF. V and J are TRBV28 and TRBJ2-5; perhaps TRBD2 as D (7 bases). V lost 10 bases, J lost 5 bases, and 20 bases lay in between. Per germline, CDR1 MDHEN and CDR2 SYDVKM. CDR3 length: 14 amino acids.

This clonotype was recorded many times. The V gene is TRBV27, the J gene TRBJ1-5; D is undetermined. V was trimmed by 6 bases and J by 3 bases, leaving 12 bases between them. CDR3 length: 14 amino acids. Germline lookup yields CDR1 MNHEY and CDR2 SMNVEV (reference sequence). This CDR3 is CASRSLSPNQPQHF. The DNA for the CDR3 is TGTGCCAGCAGATCACTTAGCCCCAATCAGCCCCAGCATTTT.

This clonotype was picked up many times. The chain joins TRBV10-2 to TRBJ2-5; D not resolved. The germline V gene has CDR1 WSHSY and CDR2 SAAADI. This CDR3 region has 13 residues. Deletions cut 7 bases from V and 2 bases from J, with 11 bases between. CDR3 in DNA: TGCGCCAGCAAAGGGCAGCCACAAGAGACCCAGTACTTC. The encoded protein is CASKGQPQETQYF.

This clonotype came up a few times. The chain uses TRBV12-3 or TRBV12-4 and TRBJ2-5; 11 bases fit TRBD2. This CDR3 contains 15 residues. Losses at the gene ends were 5 bases for V and 4 bases for J; bases not matched to a gene: 6. The CDR3 is CASSLVAGGGETQYF. DNA of the CDR3: TGTGCCAGCAGTCTCGTAGCGGGGGGGGGAGAGACCCAGTACTTC.

There are many counts of this clonotype. The gene calls are TRBV25-1 and TRBJ1-6; D is unclear. V shed 8 bases and J shed 9 bases, with 14 bases lying between them. Germline CDR1 MGHDK, CDR2 SYGVNS. The CDR3 loop spans 13 amino acids. CDR3 DNA sequence: TGTGCCAGCTCCGTCGTGGACGGTTCACCCCTCCACTTT. Its protein product is CASSVVDGSPLHF.

This clonotype was counted ten times or more. This chain links TRBV12-3 or TRBV12-4 with TRBJ2-2; 15 bases map to TRBD2. V was pared by 1 base and J by 4 bases, with 4 bases of the junction left unmatched. The CDR3 extends over 18 amino acids. The CDR3 coding sequence is TGTGCCAGCAGTTTAGGGACTAGCGGGGGGGCCGGCACCGGGGAGCTGTTTTTT. Its translation: CASSLGTSGGAGTGELFF.